This TCR beta chain comes out of a study of T cells in Graves' hyperthyroidism and ophthalmopathy. Study-wide results and caveats: Blood also showed most of the thyroid clonotypes that were expanded above 0.001.

This clonotype was seen only a few times. Its antigen remains unknown. The CDR3 regions of TCR beta were amplified from RNA transcripts. RT-PCR in the first round (using the HTBI primer set) targeted the TCR CDR3. TCRdb re-called the multiplex PCR reads with MiXCR, one entry per CDR3 protein. There are approximately 700,000 distinct CDR3 sequences in the sample; approximately 16% occur only once, and approximately 8% lies in the top ten. Clinical symptoms, serum thyroxine, TRAb, thyroid ultrasound and orbital computed tomography established diagnosis. The sequence was collected from a young man with Graves' hyperthyroidism. Material for sequencing was blood.

For the CDR3, the DNA is TGCAGCGCCGTGGGACAGGAAAACATTCAGTACTTC. Translated: CSAVGQENIQYF. This sequence joins TRBV29-1 and TRBJ2-4; 8 nucleotides agree with TRBD1. V gave up 7 bases and J gave up 5 bases; unmatched junction bases: 4. Germline-derived CDR1 and CDR2 are SQVTM and ANQGSEA. This CDR3 spans 12 amino acids.